This T cell receptor beta chain comes out of a study of identical twins. TCRdb called the 5' RACE reads again in MiXCR, with one record for every CDR3 protein. Here the sample spans fewer than 900,000 distinct CDR3 sequences, 15% to 20% being singletons. This CDR3 region has 17 residues. Trimming pared 3 bases from V and 2 bases from J, leaving 19 bases between. Per the germline V gene, CDR1 is MDHEN and CDR2 is SYDVKM. This clonotype was detected only a few times. The data also belong to a second study, concerning T cells expressing NK-cell markers.

V and J are TRBV28 and TRBJ1-2, with TRBD1 as a possible D gene (6 bases). Specimen: PBMCs. The sequence came from a woman aged 18 to 35 in good health. CDR3 sequence: CASSFDRQATINYGYTF. The CDR3 DNA sequence: TGTGCCAGCAGTTTCGATCGACAGGCGACTATCAACTATGGCTACACCTTC.